Only a few counts were recorded for the clone carrying this TCR beta chain. The antigen is not known. The limits of the CDR3 on the DNA are not certain, so only TCRdb's listed CDR3 is given. CDR1 and CDR2 from the germline V gene are SSHAT and FNYEAQ (reference sequence). The CDR3 length is 13 residues, termini included. Assay: immunoSEQ multiplex PCR; the TCRdb copy retains only in-frame clones and omits some. The repertoire holds about 54,000 clones, with around 88% as singletons. This sample was included in a study of OX40 agonist ivuxolimab in advanced cancers. Across the study: Partial responses were recorded for three patients, including one with hepatocellular carcinoma and two with cutaneous melanoma.

Points from the study as a whole: Among expanded peripheral T cells, antigen specificity went undetermined.

Peripheral blood came from all dose cohorts at three timepoints. This receptor was obtained from an adult with an advanced solid tumor such as melanoma, head and neck, liver or kidney cancer. This chain links TRBV7-7 with TRBJ1-5. Sample: CD4+ or CD8+ T cells sorted from blood, taken in a trial of the OX40 agonist ivuxolimab. The CDR3 reads CASSFGPGQPQHF.